The rows below give T cell receptor beta chains drawn from one sample of a study of CD8+ T cells in alopecia areata. Produced via immunoSEQ multiplex PCR; TCRdb's table is partial and in-frame only. The table shows some 100,000 clones, with about three fifths occurring only once. This specimen consisted of CD8+ T cells sorted from blood, obtained at week 4, from a patient treated with tofacitinib. The receptor source for this set is a human donor with alopecia areata. The CDR3 runs from the conserved cysteine through the conserved F or W. A D gene is named only where the DNA matches it firmly. Not all rows give a size; the values are once, few, many and, for expanded clones, a class.

j_gene	abundance	v_gene	d_gene	CDR3nt	CDR3aa
TRBJ2-5	-	TRBV29-1	TRBD2	TGCAGCGCCTGGGGGAGCGGGAGCCAAGAGACCCAGTACTTC	CSAWGSGSQETQYF
TRBJ1-5	few	TRBV30	-	TGTGCCTGGAGTCAAGGAAATCAGCCCCAGCATTTT	CAWSQGNQPQHF
TRBJ2-1	-	TRBV5-6	-	TGTGCCAGCAGCTTGGGAGCGGGCGAGCAGTTCTTC	CASSLGAGEQFF
TRBJ1-1	-	TRBV27	-	TGTGCCAGCATTTTTTCCAGAAACGGTAACGAAGCTTTCTTT	CASIFSRNGNEAFF
TRBJ1-1	-	TRBV29-1	-	TGCAGCGTTGAATCGGAAAACACTGAAGCTTTCTTT	CSVESENTEAFF
TRBJ1-2	-	TRBV27	-	TGTGCCAGCAGTTTTCAGGGGAATGTCTATGGCTACACCTTC	CASSFQGNVYGYTF
TRBJ2-6	-	TRBV27	-	TGTGCCAGCAGTTCCCCGGGCGGGGCCAACGTCCTGACTTTC	CASSSPGGANVLTF
TRBJ2-7	-	TRBV25-1	TRBD2	TGTGCCAGCCGTACGGGGGGGACCTACGAGCAGTACTTC	CASRTGGTYEQYF
TRBJ1-5	-	TRBV27	-	TGTGCCAGCAGTTTATCGGGTTCAGGGGATCAGCCCCAGCATTTT	CASSLSGSGDQPQHF
TRBJ1-4	-	TRBV29-1	-	TGCAGCGTTGTGCCCGCGAACCAGGACCCCGCCGGGTCGGAAAAACTGTTTTTT	CSVVPANQDPAGSEKLFF
TRBJ1-1	-	TRBV11-1	TRBD1	TGTGCCAGCAGTCCGACAGGGGGAGTGAACACTGAAGCTTTCTTT	CASSPTGGVNTEAFF
TRBJ2-1	few	TRBV6-5	-	TGTGCCAGCAGTTTACTGGGAGCCTACAATGAGCAGTTCTTC	CASSLLGAYNEQFF
TRBJ2-7	few	TRBV7-9	-	TGTGCCAGCGAGGATCGGGGGCTAACCTACGAGCAGTACTTC	CASEDRGLTYEQYF
TRBJ1-1	once	TRBV29-1	TRBD1	TGCAGCGTTGAAGCGGGGACAGCGGACACTGAAGCTTTCTTT	CSVEAGTADTEAFF
TRBJ2-7	once	TRBV6-1	-	TGTGCCAGCAGTGAAATGCGGCAGGGCTTGTACGAGCAGTACTTC	CASSEMRQGLYEQYF
TRBJ1-5	few	TRBV30	-	TGTGCCTGGAGTTGGGCCGGCAGCAATCAGCCCCAGCATTTT	CAWSWAGSNQPQHF
TRBJ2-3	-	TRBV29-1	-	TGCAGCGTTCCGGTGACAGGTCGGACAGATACGCAGTATTTT	CSVPVTGRTDTQYF
TRBJ1-1	-	TRBV30	-	TGTGCCTGGATGGCCTCCGAGGCTGAAGCTTTCTTT	CAWMASEAEAFF
TRBJ2-2	few	TRBV29-1	TRBD1	TGCAGCGTTGAAGATGGCGGACAGGGTAACACCGGGGAGCTGTTTTTT	CSVEDGGQGNTGELFF
TRBJ2-7	-	TRBV6-1	-	TGTGCCAGCAGTGAGCAGGACGGCTACGAGCAGTACTTC	CASSEQDGYEQYF
TRBJ2-7	-	TRBV7-9	TRBD2	TGTGCCAGCAGCCCAGCGGGACTCCTGGGGGAGCAGTACTTC	CASSPAGLLGEQYF
TRBJ2-7	-	TRBV30	-	TGTGCCTGTACCCGGGAGCTCGAACGCGAGCAGTACTTC	CACTRELEREQYF
TRBJ2-5	-	TRBV27	TRBD2	TGTGCCAGCAGTTTAGTGCGGGGGAAGACCCAGTACTTC	CASSLVRGKTQYF
TRBJ2-7	-	TRBV19	-	TGTGCCAGTAGTTCGGGACCTCTGAGCGAGCAGTACTTC	CASSSGPLSEQYF
TRBJ1-2	-	TRBV25-1	-	TGTGCCAGCAGTGAATTCGTTCAGGAGGGCTACACCTTC	CASSEFVQEGYTF
TRBJ1-2	-	TRBV7-9	-	TGTGCCAGCAGCTCCCCAGACAGGATCTATGGCTACACCTTC	CASSSPDRIYGYTF
TRBJ2-5	few	TRBV29-1	-	TGCAGCGCGTACGATCCCCTGGGGGAGACCCAGTACTTC	CSAYDPLGETQYF
TRBJ1-1	-	TRBV4-1	TRBD1	TGCGCCAGCAGCCAACTAACAGGGGTGGTTGAAGCTTTCTTT	CASSQLTGVVEAFF
TRBJ2-5	once	TRBV4-1	-	TGCGCCAGCAGCTACCGGGACAATGAAGAGACCCAGTACTTC	CASSYRDNEETQYF
TRBJ2-7	few	TRBV4-3	TRBD1	TGCGCCAGCAGCCAAGATGAGACAGGGGAATTGGACGAGCAGTACTTC	CASSQDETGELDEQYF
TRBJ1-1	few	TRBV30	-	TGTGCCTGGTCCCCCCCAGGGGACACTGAAGCTTTCTTT	CAWSPPGDTEAFF